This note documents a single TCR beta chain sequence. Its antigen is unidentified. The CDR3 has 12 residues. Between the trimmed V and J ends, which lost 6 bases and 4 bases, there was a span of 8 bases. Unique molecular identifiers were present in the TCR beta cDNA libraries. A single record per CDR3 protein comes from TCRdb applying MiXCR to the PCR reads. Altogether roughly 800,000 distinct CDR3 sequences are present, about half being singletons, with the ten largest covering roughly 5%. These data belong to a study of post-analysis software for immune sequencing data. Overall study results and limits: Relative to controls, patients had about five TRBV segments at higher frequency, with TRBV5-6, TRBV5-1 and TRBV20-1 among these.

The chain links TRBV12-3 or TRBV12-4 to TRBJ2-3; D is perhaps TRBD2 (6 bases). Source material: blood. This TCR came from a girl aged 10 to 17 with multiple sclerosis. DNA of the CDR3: TGTGCCAGCAGCGGGAGTCCAGATACGCAGTATTTT. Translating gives CASSGSPDTQYF.